Below, 10 T cell receptor beta chains from the same sample are listed, as sequenced in a study of human T cells and chemical hapten exposure (dated by TCRdb to the early 2020s). Libraries were built with RACE. Sequencing took place on a NextSeq 500. TCRdb reanalyzed the raw reads on its own, using fastp at Q25 for trimming and MiXCR for clone calling, and kept in-frame beta chains. Rows with one shared CDR3 protein collapse into an entry with the most common genes and DNA. Recorded for this sample are over 100,000 distinct CDR3 sequences; roughly 9% of them occurred a single time. The top ten clones comprise roughly 1.6% of the sample. The sample's time point label is to be understood as: healthy volunteer bleed at 2 weeks. Total RNA was extracted from unfractionated whole blood that had been collected in Tempus Blood RNA tubes. The sample was whole blood. The receptors were gathered from a male donor in good health. Some clones in this sample may be carry-over from other donors' samples.

In this sample, this clonotype turned up many times. This chain joins TRBV5-1 and TRBJ2-2, with D maybe TRBD2 (7 bases). The V and J ends lost 4 bases and 4 bases respectively, with 20 bases between them. Germline V gene sequence: CDR1 SGHRS, CDR2 YFSETQ. The CDR3 length is 17 residues. The CDR3 DNA reads as TGCGCCAGCAGCAGGGGGGGCCCTCAAAGGGGCACCGGGGAGCTGTTTTTT. Translating gives CASSRGGPQRGTGELFF.

This clonotype was recorded a few times. This chain joins TRBV6-5 and TRBJ2-6; no clear D gene. The germline V gene has CDR1 MNHEY and CDR2 SVGAGI. The CDR3 is 16 amino acids. V was pared by 5 bases and J by 1 base, with 12 bases between. As DNA, the CDR3 is TGTGCCAGCAGTCAAGACACATTTTCTGGGGCCAACGTCCTGACTTTC. It yields the protein CASSQDTFSGANVLTF.

This chain connects TRBV12-3 or TRBV12-4 to TRBJ2-7, with 10 bases lining up with TRBD1. The V gene end was trimmed by 6 bases and the J gene end by 3 bases; junction bases not matched to a gene: 5. The CDR3 length is 14 residues. DNA of the CDR3: TGTGCCAGCAGGGGACAGGGGACTTTCTACGAGCAGTACTTC. It yields the protein CASRGQGTFYEQYF.

This clonotype was detected many times. The V and J genes are TRBV7-2 and TRBJ2-5; D not certain. The CDR3 totals 12 residues. V lost 1 base and J 4 bases, leaving 4 bases between the germline ends. Germline CDR1 SGHTA, CDR2 FQGNSA. CDR3 protein: CASSLGVETQYF. The CDR3 nucleotides are TGTGCCAGCAGCTTAGGTGTAGAGACCCAGTACTTC.

This clonotype was counted a few times. V gene TRBV14 combines with J gene TRBJ2-7; D may be TRBD2 (5 bases). Germline values: CDR1 SGHDN, CDR2 FVKESK. The ends were cut back, 4 bases at V and 7 bases at J, with 11 bases in the middle. This CDR3 has 12 residues. CDR3 nucleotides: TGTGCCAGCAGCCCCTACACGGGGGAGCAGTACTTC. Encoded protein: CASSPYTGEQYF.

With respect to this clonotype: One base away lies a much larger clone, so this may be a sequencing read error. This chain connects TRBV4-3 to TRBJ2-7; D is possibly TRBD1 (5 bases). The CDR3 is 16 residues long. CDR1 and CDR2 from the germline V gene are LGHNA and YSLEER. The CDR3 coding sequence is TGCACCAGCAGCCAAGTGGGGCCTGGGTTGCCCCACGAGCAGTACTTC. This sequence encodes CTSSQVGPGLPHEQYF.

This clonotype occurred many times. This sequence joins TRBV25-1 and TRBJ1-1, with D perhaps TRBD1 (6 bases). This CDR3 has 16 amino acids. The germline V gene encodes CDR1 MGHDK and CDR2 SYGVNS. The V and J ends lost 1 base and 6 bases respectively, with 18 bases between them. The DNA for the CDR3 is TGTGCCAGCAGTGAATCTGGGGGCTATCTGGGATCTGAAGCTTTCTTT. It yields the protein CASSESGGYLGSEAFF.

This clonotype was recorded a few times. The V gene is TRBV5-1, the J gene TRBJ2-7; D is possibly TRBD1 (6 bases). Germline V CDR1 and CDR2: SGHRS, YFSETQ. Trimming pared 0 bases from V and 3 bases from J, leaving 13 bases between. This CDR3 contains 15 residues. The chain's CDR3 is CASSLGRIGGYEQYF. CDR3 nucleotides: TGCGCCAGCAGCTTGGGGCGGATAGGGGGCTACGAGCAGTACTTC.

The rearrangement joins TRBV6-5 to TRBJ1-2, with D hard to call. There are 15 residues in the CDR3. In germline, CDR1 is MNHEY, CDR2 SVGAGI. Trimming cost V 0 bases and J 1 base, with 9 bases left between them. CDR3 in DNA: TGTGCCAGCAGTTACTCGAGGGCCCGTAACTATGGCTACACCTTC. Encoded protein: CASSYSRARNYGYTF.

The rearrangement joins TRBV11-2 to TRBJ2-3; 11 nucleotides match TRBD2. The CDR3 sequence is 14 residues long. Germline lookup yields CDR1 SGHAT and CDR2 FQNNGV. V lost 2 bases, J lost 10 bases, and 5 bases stayed unmatched. The CDR3 coding sequence is TGTGCCAGCAGCTTACCCACTAGCGGGGGCCCGCAGTATTTT. Protein sequence: CASSLPTSGGPQYF.